This T cell receptor (beta chain) was identified during a study of cytomegalovirus exposure and HLA in healthy donors. Overall study findings and caveats: Clonal expansion, a later analysis showed, was greater in HLA-associated TCR beta chains than in equally common others.

The CDR3 extends over 16 amino acids. Germline values: CDR1 LGHNA, CDR2 YSLEER. This clone was detected only a few times. Its antigen is undetermined. At one end the junction does not follow the germline gene, possibly because of a read error. Vbeta (60) and Jbeta (13) primers were used in the PCR. Clones were sequenced by immunoSEQ multiplex PCR, and TCRdb holds only the in-frame ones, with some missing. This table has fewer than 200,000 clones, about 82% appearing once. This chain joins TRBV4-3 and TRBJ2-6, with D possibly TRBD1 on 5 matching bases. The sample comprised PBMCs. The receptor comes from a female donor in good health and CMV-seronegative. Written as DNA, the CDR3 is TGCGCCAGCAGCCAAGAATCCGGCTCTGGGGCCAACGGCCTGACTTTC. Its translation: CASSQESGSGANGLTF.